Listed below are T cell receptor beta chains from one sample, sequenced in a study of blood T cells in healthy people across ages. One entry per CDR3 protein, called by TCRdb with MiXCR from the 5' RACE reads. The sample contains around 650,000 distinct CDR3 sequences, roughly 32% of which appear only once. The sample was blood. The origin of the receptors is a woman older than 75 in good health. Both conserved end residues are part of each CDR3. Fields, in order: clone size, V gene, J gene, D gene, CDR3 DNA, CDR3 protein. D genes are given only for firm matches. Only part of the rows carry a size: once, few, many, or a class if the clone is expanded.

.	TRBV10-2	TRBJ1-5	.	TGCGCCAGCAGCCCGACAGATTCCAATCAGCCCCAGCATTTT	CASSPTDSNQPQHF
many	TRBV7-2	TRBJ1-6	.	TGTGCCAGCAGCTTTCGGACTTCTTCACCCCTCCACTTT	CASSFRTSSPLHF
many	TRBV27	TRBJ2-7	TRBD2	TGTGCCAGCAGCTTTACTAGCGGGGGGGTCCCCTACGAGCAGTACTTC	CASSFTSGGVPYEQYF
many	TRBV5-1	TRBJ1-5	.	TGCGCCAGCAGCTTGGATGGGGGTTATCAGCCCCAGCATTTT	CASSLDGGYQPQHF
few	TRBV3-1	TRBJ1-5	.	TGTGCCAGCAGCCAAGAGAAACTTCAGCCCCAGCATTTT	CASSQEKLQPQHF
few	TRBV7-8	TRBJ2-7	.	TGTGCCAGCAGCTGGGGGACGGAGTCCTACGAGCAGTACTTC	CASSWGTESYEQYF
.	TRBV29-1	TRBJ2-1	.	TGCAGCGTTGAATGGAGTCAGATCGTAAGAGAGCAGTTCTTC	CSVEWSQIVREQFF
many	TRBV19	TRBJ2-6	.	TGTGCCAGTAGTATTCGCCGCTCTGGGGCCAACGTCCTGACTTTC	CASSIRRSGANVLTF
.	TRBV7-2	TRBJ2-7	.	TGTGCCAGCAGCCCCCGGACAATAGGACCCCAGTACTTC	CASSPRTIGPQYF
.	TRBV6-5	TRBJ1-1	.	TGTGCCAGCAGTTCCACGGGAGCGGGTGGAAACACTGAAGCTTTCTTT	CASSSTGAGGNTEAFF
few	TRBV20-1	TRBJ2-1	TRBD2	TGCAGTACTAGAGATAAAACTAGCGGGGGCCACTACAATGAGCAGTTCTTC	CSTRDKTSGGHYNEQFF
few	TRBV7-9	TRBJ2-7	.	TGTACCAGCAGCTTAGTTTCGGGGGAGCAGTACTTC	CTSSLVSGEQYF
.	TRBV11-2	TRBJ1-1	.	TGTGCCAGCAGCTCGCCGGGACTCACTATGAACACTGAAGCTTTCTTT	CASSSPGLTMNTEAFF
.	TRBV28	TRBJ1-4	.	TGTGCCAGCAGCCTCTGGGGGGGCAGAGGAACTAATGAAAAACTGTTTTTT	CASSLWGGRGTNEKLFF
few	TRBV5-6	TRBJ2-5	TRBD2	TGTGCCAGCAGCTTGGTGGGCGGGGGGGCCCTAGAGACCCAGTACTTC	CASSLVGGGALETQYF
many	TRBV6-5	TRBJ2-2	.	TGTGCCAGCAGCCGCACAGCGAACACCGGGGAGCTGTTTTTT	CASSRTANTGELFF
.	TRBV6-5	TRBJ2-1	.	TGTGCCAGCAGGCCTAAAATTAGGAGCTCCTACAATGAGCAGTTCTTC	CASRPKIRSSYNEQFF
few	TRBV29-1	TRBJ1-4	.	TGCAGCGTTCCCGGGCCAACGAGGGAAAAACTGTTTTTT	CSVPGPTREKLFF
many	TRBV20-1	TRBJ2-6	.	TGCAGTGCTACAGGGGAATCCTGGGCCAACGTCCTGACTTTC	CSATGESWANVLTF
.	TRBV7-3	TRBJ1-2	TRBD1	TGTGCCAGCAGCAAGACAGGGGGCGACGGCTACACCTTC	CASSKTGGDGYTF
.	TRBV5-1	TRBJ2-5	.	TGCGCCAGCAGCTTGGCGGGTTTAGGAGAGACCCAGTACTTC	CASSLAGLGETQYF
few	TRBV10-3	TRBJ2-5	.	TGTGCCATCAGTGAGTCGGGCAATCCGGGACAGTACTTC	CAISESGNPGQYF
many	TRBV6-2/TRBV6-3	TRBJ1-5	.	TGTGCCAGCAGTTCCCACGATCCCCCGTTTCAGCCCCAGCATTTT	CASSSHDPPFQPQHF
.	TRBV29-1	TRBJ2-1	TRBD2	TGCAGCTCCCGGGGGGTACTAGCGTCCCAAGCCTACAATGAGCAGTTCTTC	CSSRGVLASQAYNEQFF
few	TRBV27	TRBJ1-2	.	TGTGCCAGCAGTTGGGGGGAGGGCTATGGCTACACCTTC	CASSWGEGYGYTF
many	TRBV7-3	TRBJ2-3	TRBD1	TGTGCCAGCAGCCTGACAGGGGGGGGCACAGATACGCAGTATTTT	CASSLTGGGTDTQYF
many	TRBV27	TRBJ2-7	.	TGTGCCAGCAGGGACGGGGATAAGTACGGGGAGCAGTACTTC	CASRDGDKYGEQYF
many	TRBV7-3	TRBJ2-3	.	TGTGCCAGCAGCTTAACGACGAGCGCTACGCAGTATTTT	CASSLTTSATQYF